These 28 T cell receptor beta chains were sequenced from one sample in a study of regulatory and conventional T cells in breast cancer. MiXCR was run by TCRdb on the PCR reads, yielding one entry per CDR3 protein. Of more than 15,000 distinct CDR3 sequences listed, approximately 35% are singletons. The sequencing sample was made of conventional T cells from blood. These receptors came from a female donor in good health.

This clonotype occurred a few times. The V gene is TRBV7-2, the J gene TRBJ1-2; a possible D gene is TRBD1 (6 bases). Trimming removed 1 base from V and 7 bases from J, with 16 bases in between. Germline-derived CDR1 and CDR2 are SGHTA and FQGNSA. The CDR3 sequence is 15 residues long. CDR3 sequence (DNA): TGTGCCAGCAGCTTAGTGGTTAACAGGGTGACTGGCTACACCTTC. Its protein product is CASSLVVNRVTGYTF.

Of note for this clonotype: A junction end diverges from the germline sequence, so it may reflect a read error. This chain joins TRBV18 and TRBJ1-3; no firm D call. This CDR3 is built from 15 residues. Looked up from germline, CDR1 is KGHSH and CDR2 is LQKENI. Here the CDR3 DNA reads TGTGCCAGCTCACCAATTTCGGGGTCTGGAAACACCATATGTTTT. It yields the protein CASSPISGSGNTICF.

The chain combines TRBV5-1 with TRBJ2-3, with 12 bases lining up with TRBD2. The CDR3 extends over 15 amino acids. Per germline, CDR1 SGHRS and CDR2 YFSETQ. After removal of 4 bases from V and 9 bases from J, the junction contained 9 bases not matched to a gene. CDR3 sequence: CASSPLQTSGGTQYF. The CDR3 DNA reads as TGCGCCAGCAGCCCGCTGCAGACTAGCGGGGGCACGCAGTATTTT.

The chain couples TRBV5-1 to TRBJ2-3; the match to TRBD2 covers 11 bases. This CDR3 is built from 15 residues. V was clipped by 3 bases and J by 1 base; unmatched bases: 1. Germline-derived CDR1 and CDR2 are SGHRS and YFSETQ. For the CDR3, the DNA is TGCGCCAGCAGCTCACTAGCGGGGGGCACAGATACGCAGTATTTT. Translation gives CASSSLAGGTDTQYF.

The CDR3 loop is CASSATTGVTGELFF. In DNA form, the CDR3 reads TGTGCCAGCAGCGCAACTACAGGGGTAACCGGGGAGCTGTTTTTT. The chain joins TRBV7-2 to TRBJ2-2; 7 bases line up with TRBD1. The germline V gene has CDR1 SGHTA and CDR2 FQGNSA. V trimming: 5 bases; J trimming: 5 bases; junction bases outside the gene matches: 8. The CDR3 extends over 15 amino acids.

With respect to this clonotype: A read error is possible here, since a much larger clone lies one base away. The chain combines TRBV4-3 with TRBJ2-4; D is possibly TRBD1 (5 bases). Germline lookup yields CDR1 LGHNA and CDR2 YSLEER. CDR3 length equals 18 residues. The DNA for the CDR3 is TGCGCCGGCAGCCAAGATCTTTCAAGGGGCCTAGCCAAAAACATTCAGTACTTC. This codes for CAGSQDLSRGLAKNIQYF.

The genes are TRBV6-1 and TRBJ1-3, with D unresolved. This CDR3 contains 15 residues. V dropped 3 bases and J dropped 0 bases, with 9 bases sitting between them. Germline CDR1 reads MNHNS; CDR2 reads SASEGT. CDR3 sequence reads: CASSEGYSSGNTIYF. CDR3 DNA sequence: TGTGCCAGCAGTGAGGGTTACAGCTCTGGAAACACCATATATTTT.

The chain couples TRBV29-1 to TRBJ2-5, with D perhaps matching TRBD1 (5 bases). The germline V and J ends were trimmed by 3 bases and 4 bases, with 6 bases remaining between them. This CDR3 comprises 11 residues. Germline V lookup: CDR1 SQVTM, CDR2 ANQGSEA. For the CDR3, the DNA is TGCAGCGTTGAGCAGGGAGAGACCCAGTACTTC. Protein: CSVEQGETQYF.

This clonotype was observed a few times. The rearrangement uses TRBV29-1 and TRBJ1-2, with D hard to call. Germline lookup yields CDR1 SQVTM and CDR2 ANQGSEA. The CDR3 runs 13 residues. The V and J ends lost 4 bases and 5 bases respectively, with 14 bases between them. This chain's CDR3 is CSVGPPGLYGYTF. The CDR3 coding sequence is TGCAGCGTTGGCCCTCCCGGGTTATATGGCTACACCTTC.

This clonotype was observed a few times. The rearrangement joins TRBV20-1 to TRBJ1-2; D unclear. The CDR3 extends over 10 amino acids. Germline loops: CDR1 DFQATT, CDR2 SNEGSKA (reference sequence). The CDR3 DNA follows: TGCGTGAGGTCAGGCAATGGCTACACCTTC. It codes for CVRSGNGYTF.

V and J are TRBV6-6 and TRBJ1-5; TRBD1 agrees at 10 bases. The J segment lost 7 bases and the V segment lost 6 bases, leaving 12 bases of the junction unmatched. This CDR3 spans 16 amino acids. CDR1 and CDR2 (germline): MNHNY, SVGAGI (reference sequence). This CDR3 reads CASSFSDRGHSQPQHF. CDR3 bases: TGTGCCAGCAGCTTCTCAGACAGGGGGCATTCACAGCCCCAGCATTTT.

Within the sample, this clonotype is medium-sized. The genes are TRBV7-2 and TRBJ2-4; D is ambiguous. The CDR3 length is 13 residues. Trimming removed 0 bases at V and 6 bases at J, with 6 bases between. Germline V gives CDR1 SGHTA, CDR2 FQGNSA. The CDR3 sequence: CASSLAERNIQYF. The CDR3 DNA is TGTGCCAGCAGCTTAGCCGAGAGAAACATTCAGTACTTC.

The CDR3 sequence: CASSRLGGAVNEKLFF. For the CDR3, the DNA is TGTGCCAGCAGCCGACTCGGGGGAGCAGTTAATGAAAAACTGTTTTTT. V is TRBV7-2 and J is TRBJ1-4, with a tentative D call TRBD1 (5 bases). The germline V and J ends were trimmed by 5 bases and 4 bases, with 17 bases remaining between them. This CDR3 contains 16 residues. The V gene's germline CDR1 is SGHTA and CDR2 FQGNSA.

This clonotype showed up just a few times. The chain recombines TRBV11-2 with TRBJ2-1, with D maybe TRBD1 (8 bases). The CDR3 covers 14 residues. CDR1 is SGHAT, CDR2 FQNNGV, per germline. Trimming pared 7 bases from V and 4 bases from J, leaving 14 bases between. CDR3 amino acids: CASTEQGGYNEQFF. CDR3 nucleotide sequence: TGTGCCAGCACAGAACAGGGGGGGTACAATGAGCAGTTCTTC.

This chain links TRBV11-2 with TRBJ1-1; D is ambiguous. This CDR3 is built from 14 residues. CDR1 is SGHAT, CDR2 FQNNGV, per germline. V was clipped by 2 bases and J by 0 bases, with 7 bases between them. This CDR3 reads CASSLRQLNTEAFF. CDR3 DNA sequence: TGTGCCAGCAGCTTACGGCAGCTGAACACTGAAGCTTTCTTT.

This clonotype was counted between two and nine times. CDR3 in amino acids: CASSLAWGFMNTEAFF. The DNA of the CDR3 is TGTGCCAGCAGCTTGGCATGGGGATTCATGAACACTGAAGCTTTCTTT. The V and J genes are TRBV5-8 and TRBJ1-1, with D unresolved. This CDR3 comprises 16 residues. Per the germline V gene, CDR1 is SGHTS and CDR2 is YDEGEE. V lost 0 bases and J 0 bases, leaving 12 bases between the germline ends.

There are many counts of this clonotype. The CDR3 coding sequence is TGCAGTGCTAGTTTCAGGGGGCGAGGCAATCAGCCCCAGCATTTT. Translated, it gives CSASFRGRGNQPQHF. The rearrangement joins TRBV20-1 to TRBJ1-5; 8 bases are shared with TRBD1. This CDR3 region has 15 residues. V shed 3 bases, J shed 2 bases, and the junction held 6 bases outside the gene matches. Germline CDR1 is DFQATT and CDR2 is SNEGSKA (reference sequence).

This clonotype was counted between two and nine times. This rearrangement joins TRBV6-1 to TRBJ1-2; D unresolved. The germline V and J ends were trimmed by 4 bases and 0 bases, with 9 bases remaining between them. Germline lookup yields CDR1 MNHNS and CDR2 SASEGT. This CDR3 has 14 residues. In DNA form, the CDR3 reads TGTGCCAGCAGTGTACACGCTTCTAACTATGGCTACACCTTC. It specifies CASSVHASNYGYTF.

The chain couples TRBV6-1 to TRBJ1-5, with D tentatively TRBD1 (5 bases). Trimming removed 6 bases from V and 10 bases from J, with 10 bases in between. The germline CDR1 and CDR2 sequences are MNHNS and SASEGT. CDR3 size: 11 residues. The CDR3 bases are TGTGCCAGCAGGGGGGGAGTTCCCCAGCATTTT. It encodes CASRGGVPQHF.

This clonotype is labeled medium-sized. The V call is TRBV30, the J call TRBJ2-5; tentatively, D is TRBD1 or TRBD2 (6 bases each). The germline CDR1 and CDR2 sequences are GTSNPN and SVGIG (reference sequence). The CDR3 totals 15 residues. V lost 3 bases and J 3 bases, leaving 17 bases between the germline ends. In DNA form, the CDR3 reads TGTGCCTGGAGACGTTGGGGGGCACGAGAAGAGACCCAGTACTTC. Translation gives CAWRRWGAREETQYF.

This clonotype was seen more than once but under ten times. The genes are TRBV7-2 and TRBJ1-2, with 7 bases that match TRBD1. The CDR3 totals 14 residues. Per germline, CDR1 SGHTA and CDR2 FQGNSA. V trimming: 8 bases; J trimming: 2 bases; junction bases outside the gene matches: 8. In DNA form, the CDR3 reads TGTGCCAGCGCCCAGGGGGGCTCGAACTATGGCTACACCTTC. The encoded protein is CASAQGGSNYGYTF.

This clonotype turned up a few times. The V gene is TRBV7-2, the J gene TRBJ1-2; the match to TRBD1 covers 8 bases. CDR3 length equals 14 residues. The V and J ends lost 1 base and 4 bases, in that order; junction bases with no gene match: 2. The germline gives CDR1 SGHTA, CDR2 FQGNSA. The CDR3 coding sequence is TGTGCCAGCAGCTTAGGGACAGGGCGCTATGGCTACACCTTC. Translation gives CASSLGTGRYGYTF.

This clonotype came up a few times. V is TRBV5-1 and J is TRBJ2-7; 15 nucleotides agree with TRBD2. Looked up from germline, CDR1 is SGHRS and CDR2 is YFSETQ. J gave up 2 bases and V 3 bases, and 6 bases lay outside the gene matches. This CDR3 contains 17 residues. The CDR3 DNA is TGCGCCAGCAGCTCAGGACTAGCGGGAGGGCCGGCCTACGAGCAGTACTTC. It encodes CASSSGLAGGPAYEQYF.

V usage is TRBV5-1 and J usage is TRBJ1-1; D might be TRBD1 (5 bases). The CDR3 is 17 amino acids. Germline-derived CDR1 and CDR2 are SGHRS and YFSETQ. V gave up 4 bases and J gave up 5 bases, with 24 bases separating them. The CDR3 sequence: CASSQSSPRDLGTEAFF. CDR3 nucleotide sequence: TGCGCCAGCAGCCAGTCTTCCCCCCGGGACTTAGGGACTGAAGCTTTCTTT. Together with reference TRBV5-1 and TRBJ1-1, the CDR3 gives the full variable domain: KAGVTQTPRYLIKTRGQQVTLSCSPISGHRSVSWYQQTPGQGLQFLFEYFSETQRNKGNFPGRFSGRQFSNSRSEMNVSTLELGDSALYLCASSQSSPRDLGTEAFFGQGTRLTVV.

As concerns this clonotype: A much larger clone differs from this one at a single base, so this may be a read error. The genes are TRBV2 and TRBJ1-3, with a weak D call TRBD1 (5 bases). Per germline, CDR1 SNHLY and CDR2 FYNNEI. The CDR3 totals 15 residues. The CDR3 reads CASSVTRASGSTIYF. CDR3 nucleotide sequence: TGTGCCAGCAGTGTCACCAGGGCCTCTGGAAGCACCATATATTTT.

This clonotype is categorized as medium-sized. This chain links TRBV5-5 with TRBJ2-5, with unresolved D. V shed 3 bases and J shed 2 bases, with 8 bases lying between them. The CDR3 is 13 amino acids. Germline V CDR1 and CDR2: SGHKS, YYEKEE (reference sequence). The CDR3 DNA is TGTGCCAGCAGCTACCCAGAACAAGAGACCCAGTACTTC. Amino acids: CASSYPEQETQYF.

This clonotype has just one count. The rearrangement joins TRBV6-1 to TRBJ2-7; D is ambiguous. CDR1 and CDR2 from the germline V gene are MNHNS and SASEGT. The CDR3 runs 11 residues. V was clipped by 5 bases and J by 2 bases, with 4 bases between them. The CDR3 reads CASSPAYEQYF. CDR3 bases: TGTGCCAGCAGTCCAGCCTACGAGCAGTACTTC.

The chain recombines TRBV4-1 with TRBJ2-3; weak D call: TRBD2 (5 bases). The ends were cut back, 3 bases at V and 10 bases at J, with 17 bases in the middle. Germline V gene data show CDR1 as MGHRA and CDR2 as YSYEKL. The CDR3 totals 14 residues. In nucleotides, the CDR3 is TGCGCCAGCAGCCAGTACGGGATCTTCGATCCGCAGTATTTT. Encoded protein: CASSQYGIFDPQYF.